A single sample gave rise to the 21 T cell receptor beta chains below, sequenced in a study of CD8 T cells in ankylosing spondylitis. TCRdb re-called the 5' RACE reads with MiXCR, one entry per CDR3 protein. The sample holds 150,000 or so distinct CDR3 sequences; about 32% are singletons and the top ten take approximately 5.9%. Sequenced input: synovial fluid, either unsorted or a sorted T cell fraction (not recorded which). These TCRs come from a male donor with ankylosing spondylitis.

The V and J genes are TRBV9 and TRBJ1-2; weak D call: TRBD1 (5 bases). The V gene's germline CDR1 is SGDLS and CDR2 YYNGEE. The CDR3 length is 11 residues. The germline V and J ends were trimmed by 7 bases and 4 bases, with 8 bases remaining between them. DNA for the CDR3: TGTGCCAGCGGGGCCAGCTATGGCTACACCTTC. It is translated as CASGASYGYTF.

CDR3 DNA: TGTGCCAGCAGTGCCTGGGGCAGGCGATTATCCACTGAAGCTTTCTTT. Translated: CASSAWGRRLSTEAFF. This chain uses TRBV28 with TRBJ1-1, with D perhaps TRBD1 (5 bases). Germline CDR1 reads MDHEN; CDR2 reads SYDVKM. V was pared by 5 bases and J by 4 bases, with 20 bases between. This CDR3 comprises 16 residues.

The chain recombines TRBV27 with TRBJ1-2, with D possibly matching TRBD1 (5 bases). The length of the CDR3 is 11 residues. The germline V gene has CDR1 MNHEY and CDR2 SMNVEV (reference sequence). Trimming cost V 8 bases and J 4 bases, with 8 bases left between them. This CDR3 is CASGRGYGYTF. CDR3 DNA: TGTGCCAGCGGAAGGGGCTATGGCTACACCTTC.

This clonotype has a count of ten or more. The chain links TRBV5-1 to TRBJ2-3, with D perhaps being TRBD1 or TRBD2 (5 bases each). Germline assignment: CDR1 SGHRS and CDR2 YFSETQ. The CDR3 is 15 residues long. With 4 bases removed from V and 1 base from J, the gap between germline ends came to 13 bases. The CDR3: CASSLFRDGTDTQYF. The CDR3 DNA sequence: TGCGCCAGCAGCCTATTCCGGGACGGCACAGATACGCAGTATTTT.

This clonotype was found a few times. CDR3 DNA: TGTGCCAGCAGCCAAGATGGGCACGATAGCAATCAGCCCCAGCATTTT. This encodes CASSQDGHDSNQPQHF. The chain joins TRBV4-2 to TRBJ1-5, with D unclear. Germline CDR1 is LGHNA and CDR2 is YNFKEQ. Between the trimmed V and J ends, which lost 0 bases and 0 bases, there was a span of 9 bases. CDR3 length equals 16 residues.

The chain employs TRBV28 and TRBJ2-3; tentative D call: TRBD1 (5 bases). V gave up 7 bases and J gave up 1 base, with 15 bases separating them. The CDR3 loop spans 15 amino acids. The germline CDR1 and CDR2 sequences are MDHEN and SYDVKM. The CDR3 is CASTLRTTRTDTQYF. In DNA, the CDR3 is TGTGCCAGCACCTTAAGGACAACCCGCACAGATACGCAGTATTTT.

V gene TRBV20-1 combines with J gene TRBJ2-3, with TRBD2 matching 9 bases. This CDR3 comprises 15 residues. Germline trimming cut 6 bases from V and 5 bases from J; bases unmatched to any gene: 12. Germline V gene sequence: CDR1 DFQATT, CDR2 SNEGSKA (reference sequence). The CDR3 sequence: CSAHSGGHGGDTQYF. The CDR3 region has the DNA TGCAGTGCCCATAGCGGGGGCCATGGTGGAGATACGCAGTATTTT.

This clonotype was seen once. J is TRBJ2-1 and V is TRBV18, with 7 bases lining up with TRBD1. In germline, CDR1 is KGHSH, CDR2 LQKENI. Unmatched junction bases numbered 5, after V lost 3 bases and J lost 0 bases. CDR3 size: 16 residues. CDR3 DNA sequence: TGTGCCAGCTCACCCCCGGGGACAGTCTCCTACAATGAGCAGTTCTTC. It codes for CASSPPGTVSYNEQFF.

The CDR3 loop reads CASSYSTGTGDEKLFF. DNA for the CDR3: TGTGCCAGCAGTTACTCGACGGGGACAGGGGATGAAAAACTGTTTTTT. This sequence joins TRBV6-5 and TRBJ1-4; 10 positions agree with TRBD1. Germline loops: CDR1 MNHEY, CDR2 SVGAGI. The CDR3 is 16 amino acids. Trimming at V came to 0 bases and at J to 6 bases, leaving 4 bases not matched to a gene.

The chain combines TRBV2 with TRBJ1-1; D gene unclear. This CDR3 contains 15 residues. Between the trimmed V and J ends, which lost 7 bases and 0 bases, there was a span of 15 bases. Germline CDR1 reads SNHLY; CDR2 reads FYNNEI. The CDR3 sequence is CASTPPLKMNTEAFF. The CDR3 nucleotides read TGTGCCAGCACCCCGCCCCTGAAGATGAACACTGAAGCTTTCTTT.

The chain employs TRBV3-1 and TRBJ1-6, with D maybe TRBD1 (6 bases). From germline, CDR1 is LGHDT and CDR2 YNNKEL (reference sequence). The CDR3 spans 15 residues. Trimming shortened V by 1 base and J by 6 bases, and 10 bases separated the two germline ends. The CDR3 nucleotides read TGTGCCAGCAGCCAAGTCTGGGACACTAATTCACCCCTCCACTTT. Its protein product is CASSQVWDTNSPLHF.

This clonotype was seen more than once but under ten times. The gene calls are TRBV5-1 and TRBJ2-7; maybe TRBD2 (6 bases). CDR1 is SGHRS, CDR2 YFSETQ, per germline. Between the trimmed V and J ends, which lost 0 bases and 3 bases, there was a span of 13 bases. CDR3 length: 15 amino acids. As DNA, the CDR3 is TGCGCCAGCAGCTTGGAAAGGGACTCCAACTACGAGCAGTACTTC. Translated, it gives CASSLERDSNYEQYF. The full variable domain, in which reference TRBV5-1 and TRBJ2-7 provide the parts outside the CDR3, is KAGVTQTPRYLIKTRGQQVTLSCSPISGHRSVSWYQQTPGQGLQFLFEYFSETQRNKGNFPGRFSGRQFSNSRSEMNVSTLELGDSALYLCASSLERDSNYEQYFGPGTRLTVT.

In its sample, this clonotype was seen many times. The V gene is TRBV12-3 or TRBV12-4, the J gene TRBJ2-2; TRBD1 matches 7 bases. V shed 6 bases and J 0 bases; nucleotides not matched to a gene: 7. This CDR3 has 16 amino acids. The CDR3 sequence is CASSRGTAANTGELFF. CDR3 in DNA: TGTGCCAGCAGCCGAGGGACAGCAGCGAACACCGGGGAGCTGTTTTTT.

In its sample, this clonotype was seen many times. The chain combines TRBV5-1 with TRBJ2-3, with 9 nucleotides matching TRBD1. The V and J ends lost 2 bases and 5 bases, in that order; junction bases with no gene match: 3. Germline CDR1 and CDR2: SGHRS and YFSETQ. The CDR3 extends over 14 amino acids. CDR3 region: CASSFNRGRDTQYF. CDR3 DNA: TGCGCCAGCAGCTTTAACAGGGGGCGAGATACGCAGTATTTT.

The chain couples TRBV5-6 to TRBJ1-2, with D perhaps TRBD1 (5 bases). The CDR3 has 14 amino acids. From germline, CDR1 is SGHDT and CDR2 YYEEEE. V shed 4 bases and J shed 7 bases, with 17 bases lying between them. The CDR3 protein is CASSPGRLRGGYTF. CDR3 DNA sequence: TGTGCCAGCAGCCCGGGCCGTCTGAGGGGTGGCTACACCTTC.

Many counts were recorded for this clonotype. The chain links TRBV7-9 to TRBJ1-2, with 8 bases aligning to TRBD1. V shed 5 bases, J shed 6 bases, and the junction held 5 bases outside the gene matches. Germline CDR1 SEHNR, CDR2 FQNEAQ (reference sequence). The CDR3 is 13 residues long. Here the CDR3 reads CASSRGQVDGYTF. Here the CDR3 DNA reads TGTGCCAGCAGCCGGGGACAGGTGGATGGCTACACCTTC.

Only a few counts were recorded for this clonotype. This CDR3 reads CASSQDAGAGANVLTF. The CDR3 DNA reads as TGCGCCAGCAGTCAGGATGCGGGAGCTGGGGCCAACGTCCTGACTTTC. This chain joins TRBV5-1 and TRBJ2-6, with 7 bases identical to TRBD2. The J segment lost 2 bases and the V segment lost 5 bases, leaving 7 bases of the junction unmatched. CDR1 is SGHRS and CDR2 is YFSETQ in the germline V gene. This CDR3 comprises 16 residues.

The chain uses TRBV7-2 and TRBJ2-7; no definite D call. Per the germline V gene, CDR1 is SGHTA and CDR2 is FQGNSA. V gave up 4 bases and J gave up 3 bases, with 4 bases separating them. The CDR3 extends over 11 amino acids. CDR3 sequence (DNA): TGTGCCAGCAGCTCCATCTACGAGCAGTACTTC. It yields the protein CASSSIYEQYF.

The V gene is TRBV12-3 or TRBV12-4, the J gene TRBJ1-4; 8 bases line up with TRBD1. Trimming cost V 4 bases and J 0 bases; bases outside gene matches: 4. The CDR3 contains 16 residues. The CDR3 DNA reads TGTGCCAGCAGTTGGGACAGGAAGGCAACTAATGAAAAACTGTTTTTT. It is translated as CASSWDRKATNEKLFF.

The CDR3 DNA follows: TGCAGCACACTCCCCTCCTACGAGCAGTACTTC. The encoded protein is CSTLPSYEQYF. The chain recombines TRBV20-1 with TRBJ2-7; D unclear. Germline CDR1 DFQATT, CDR2 SNEGSKA (reference sequence). The CDR3 sequence is 11 residues long.

The CDR3 region has the DNA TGTGCCAGCAGCGGGCACAGGGAGGTGAGCACTGAAGCTTTCTTT. Protein: CASSGHREVSTEAFF. The chain links TRBV12-3 or TRBV12-4 to TRBJ1-1, with D possibly TRBD1 on 6 matching bases. CDR3 length: 15 amino acids. Between the trimmed V and J ends, which lost 6 bases and 4 bases, there was a span of 18 bases.